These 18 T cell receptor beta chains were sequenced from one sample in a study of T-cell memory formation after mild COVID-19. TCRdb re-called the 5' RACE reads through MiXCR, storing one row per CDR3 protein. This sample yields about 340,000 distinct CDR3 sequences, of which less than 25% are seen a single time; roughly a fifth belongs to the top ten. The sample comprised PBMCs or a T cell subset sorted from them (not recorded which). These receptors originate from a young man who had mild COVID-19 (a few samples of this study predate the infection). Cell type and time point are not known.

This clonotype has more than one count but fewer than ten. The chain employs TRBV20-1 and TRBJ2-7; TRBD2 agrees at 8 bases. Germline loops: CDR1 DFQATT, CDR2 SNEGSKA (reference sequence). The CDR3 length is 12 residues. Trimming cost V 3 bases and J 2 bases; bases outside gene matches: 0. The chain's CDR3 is CSASGGAYEQYV. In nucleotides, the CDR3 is TGCAGTGCTAGCGGGGGGGCCTACGAGCAGTACGTC.

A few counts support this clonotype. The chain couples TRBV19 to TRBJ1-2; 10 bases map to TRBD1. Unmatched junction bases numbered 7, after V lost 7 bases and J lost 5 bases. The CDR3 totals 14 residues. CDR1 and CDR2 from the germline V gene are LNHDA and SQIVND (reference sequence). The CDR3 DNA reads TGTGCCAGTACCCCGGGACAGGGGAGATATGGCTACACCTTC. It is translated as CASTPGQGRYGYTF.

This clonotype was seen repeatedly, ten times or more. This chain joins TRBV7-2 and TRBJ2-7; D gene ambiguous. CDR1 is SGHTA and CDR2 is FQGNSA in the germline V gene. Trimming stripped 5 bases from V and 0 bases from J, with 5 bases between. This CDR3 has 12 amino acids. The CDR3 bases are TGTGCCAGCAGCCCCGGCTCCTACGAGCAGTACTTC. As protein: CASSPGSYEQYF.

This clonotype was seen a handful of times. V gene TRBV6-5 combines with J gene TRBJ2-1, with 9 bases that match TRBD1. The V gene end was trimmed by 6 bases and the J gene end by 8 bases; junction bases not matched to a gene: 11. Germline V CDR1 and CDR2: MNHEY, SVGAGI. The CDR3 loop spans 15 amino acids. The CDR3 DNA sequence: TGTGCCAGCAGGGCCGTCGAGACAGGGGGACATGAGCAGTTCTTC. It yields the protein CASRAVETGGHEQFF.

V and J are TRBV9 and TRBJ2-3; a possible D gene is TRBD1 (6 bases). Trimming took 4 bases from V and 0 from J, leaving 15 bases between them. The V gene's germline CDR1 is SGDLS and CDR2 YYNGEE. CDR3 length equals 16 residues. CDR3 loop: CASSPSAGVSTDTQYF. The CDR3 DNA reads TGTGCCAGCAGCCCATCGGCAGGGGTAAGCACAGATACGCAGTATTTT.

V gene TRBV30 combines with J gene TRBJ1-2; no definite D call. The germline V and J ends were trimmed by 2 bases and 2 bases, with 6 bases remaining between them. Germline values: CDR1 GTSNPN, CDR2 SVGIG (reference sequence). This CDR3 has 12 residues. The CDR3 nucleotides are TGTGCCTGGAGTAACGGGAACTATGGCTACACCTTC. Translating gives CAWSNGNYGYTF. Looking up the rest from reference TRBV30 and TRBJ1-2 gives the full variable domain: SQTIHQWPATLVQPVGSPLSLECTVEGTSNPNLYWYRQAAGRGLQLLFYSVGIGQISSEVPQNLSASRPQDRQFILSSKKLLLSDSGFYLCAWSNGNYGYTFGSGTRLTVV.

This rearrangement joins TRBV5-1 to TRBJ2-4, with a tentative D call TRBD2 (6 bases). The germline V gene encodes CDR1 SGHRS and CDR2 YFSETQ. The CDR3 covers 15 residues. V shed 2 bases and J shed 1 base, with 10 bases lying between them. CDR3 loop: CASSFGGAAKNIQYF. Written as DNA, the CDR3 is TGCGCCAGCAGCTTCGGCGGGGCTGCCAAAAACATTCAGTACTTC. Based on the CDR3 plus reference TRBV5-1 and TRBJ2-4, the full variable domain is KAGVTQTPRYLIKTRGQQVTLSCSPISGHRSVSWYQQTPGQGLQFLFEYFSETQRNKGNFPGRFSGRQFSNSRSEMNVSTLELGDSALYLCASSFGGAAKNIQYFGAGTRLSVL.

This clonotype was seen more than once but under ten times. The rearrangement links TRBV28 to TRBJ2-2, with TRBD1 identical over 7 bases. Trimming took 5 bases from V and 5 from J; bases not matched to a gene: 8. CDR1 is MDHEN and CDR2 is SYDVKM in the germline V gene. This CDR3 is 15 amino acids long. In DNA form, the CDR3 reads TGTGCCAGCAGTGATTGGACAGGTGGTACCGGGGAGCTGTTTTTT. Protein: CASSDWTGGTGELFF.

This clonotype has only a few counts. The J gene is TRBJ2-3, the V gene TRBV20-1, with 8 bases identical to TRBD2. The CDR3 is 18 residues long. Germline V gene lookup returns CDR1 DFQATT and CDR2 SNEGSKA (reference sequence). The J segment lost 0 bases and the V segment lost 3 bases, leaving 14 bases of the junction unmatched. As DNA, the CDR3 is TGCAGTGCTAGTGCGGGAGCGGGGGACGCTTCTAGCACAGATACGCAGTATTTT. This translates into CSASAGAGDASSTDTQYF.

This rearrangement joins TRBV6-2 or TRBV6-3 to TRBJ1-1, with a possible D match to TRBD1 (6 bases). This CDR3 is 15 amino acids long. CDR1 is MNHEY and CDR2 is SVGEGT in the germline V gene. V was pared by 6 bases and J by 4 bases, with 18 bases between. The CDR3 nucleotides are TGTGCCAGCAGACTCGGACAGTCCCCAAGCACTGAAGCTTTCTTT. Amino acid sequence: CASRLGQSPSTEAFF.

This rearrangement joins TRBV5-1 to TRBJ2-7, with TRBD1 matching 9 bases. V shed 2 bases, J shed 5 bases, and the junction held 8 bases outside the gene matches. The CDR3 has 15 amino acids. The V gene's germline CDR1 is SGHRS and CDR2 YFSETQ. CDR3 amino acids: CASSFGGTGSHEQYF. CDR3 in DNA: TGCGCCAGCAGCTTTGGCGGGACAGGGTCCCACGAGCAGTACTTC.

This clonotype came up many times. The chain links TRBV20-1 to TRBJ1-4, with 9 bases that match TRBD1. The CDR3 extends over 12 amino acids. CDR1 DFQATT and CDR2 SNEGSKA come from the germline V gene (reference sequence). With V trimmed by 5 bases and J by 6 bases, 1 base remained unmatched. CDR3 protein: CSARQGDEKLFF. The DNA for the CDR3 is TGCAGTGCTCGACAGGGGGATGAAAAACTGTTTTTT.

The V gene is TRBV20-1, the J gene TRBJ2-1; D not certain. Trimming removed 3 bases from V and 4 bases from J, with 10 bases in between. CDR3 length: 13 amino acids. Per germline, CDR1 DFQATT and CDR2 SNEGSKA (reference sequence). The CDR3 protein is CSARQSYYNEQFF. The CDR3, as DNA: TGCAGTGCTAGGCAATCTTATTACAATGAGCAGTTCTTC.

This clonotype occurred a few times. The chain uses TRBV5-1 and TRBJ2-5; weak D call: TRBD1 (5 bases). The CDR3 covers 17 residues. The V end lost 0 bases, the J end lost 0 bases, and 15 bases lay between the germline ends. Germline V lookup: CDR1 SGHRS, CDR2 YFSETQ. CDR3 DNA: TGCGCCAGCAGCTTGGGAACCACAGGACCGTACCAAGAGACCCAGTACTTC. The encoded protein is CASSLGTTGPYQETQYF.

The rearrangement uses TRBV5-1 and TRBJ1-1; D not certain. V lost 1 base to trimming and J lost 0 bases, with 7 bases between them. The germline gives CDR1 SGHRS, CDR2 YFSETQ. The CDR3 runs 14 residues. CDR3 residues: CASSLSNMNTEAFF. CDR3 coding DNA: TGCGCCAGCAGCTTGAGTAATATGAACACTGAAGCTTTCTTT.

The CDR3 DNA reads as TGTGCCAGCAGCTTCGCGATGAACACTGAAGCTTTCTTT. Protein: CASSFAMNTEAFF. The gene calls are TRBV7-3 and TRBJ1-1; D is undetermined. The CDR3 covers 13 residues. CDR1 and CDR2 (germline): SGHTA, FQGTGA. Trimming cost V 3 bases and J 0 bases, with 5 bases left between them.

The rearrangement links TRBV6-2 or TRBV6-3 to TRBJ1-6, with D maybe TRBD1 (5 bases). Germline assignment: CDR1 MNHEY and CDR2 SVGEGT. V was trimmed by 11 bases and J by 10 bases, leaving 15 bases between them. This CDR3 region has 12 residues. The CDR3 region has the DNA TGTGCCGTCCGCAGGGAGAGATCACCCCTCCACTTT. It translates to CAVRRERSPLHF.

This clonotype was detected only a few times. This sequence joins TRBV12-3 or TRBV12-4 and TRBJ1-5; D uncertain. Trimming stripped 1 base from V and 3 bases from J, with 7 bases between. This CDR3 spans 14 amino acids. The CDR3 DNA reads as TGTGCCAGCAGTTTAGGAACAGTCAATCAGCCCCAGCATTTT. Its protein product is CASSLGTVNQPQHF.